Listed below are T cell receptor beta chains from one sample, sequenced in a study of neoadjuvant anti-PD-1 for oral cavity cancer. TCRdb keeps only in-frame clones here, not all; method: immunoSEQ multiplex PCR. Here the sample spans under 20,000 clones, under 70% being singletons. The sequences come from PBMCs, collected before nivolumab (anti-PD-1) treatment. All receptors come from a person aged 35 to 85 with oral cavity squamous cell carcinoma. CDR3s include the opening cysteine and the closing phenylalanine or tryptophan. Fields, in order: V gene, CDR3 length, clone size, D gene, J gene, CDR3 protein, CDR3 DNA. The D gene is left open where the match is weak. Size is stated for part of the rows, as once, few or many counts, or as a class when the clone is expanded.

TRBV6-5	16	-	TRBD2	TRBJ2-1	CASSYSLTSGNNEQFF	TGTGCCAGCAGTTACTCGTTGACTAGCGGTAACAATGAGCAGTTCTTC
TRBV10-3	16	few	TRBD2	TRBJ2-1	CAISEGASGRGNEQFF	TGTGCCATCAGTGAGGGGGCTAGCGGGAGAGGCAATGAGCAGTTCTTC
TRBV2	13	-	-	TRBJ2-5	CASSESAKETQYF	TGTGCCAGCAGTGAATCGGCCAAAGAGACCCAGTACTTC
TRBV19	12	-	-	TRBJ1-2	CASSTRTYGYTF	TGTGCCAGTAGTACCAGAACCTATGGCTACACCTTC
TRBV27	15	once	TRBD1	TRBJ1-4	CASSLGGQVNEKLFF	TGTGCCAGCAGTTTGGGGGGACAGGTCAATGAAAAACTGTTTTTT
TRBV9	17	-	-	TRBJ2-1	CASSLGLAKIPGNEQFF	TGTGCCAGCAGTCTCGGGCTAGCCAAAATCCCGGGGAATGAGCAGTTCTTC
TRBV30	14	-	-	TRBJ1-2	CAWSMGDGDYGYTF	TGTGCCTGGAGTATGGGGGACGGGGACTATGGCTACACCTTC
TRBV25-1	13	-	-	TRBJ2-7	CASSDTLGYEQYF	TGTGCCAGCAGTGACACATTGGGATACGAGCAGTACTTC
TRBV9	13	once	-	TRBJ1-2	CASSDGTRYGYTF	TGTGCCAGCAGCGACGGGACTAGATATGGCTACACCTTC
TRBV7-8	13	-	-	TRBJ2-7	CASSSSGEHEQYF	TGTGCCAGCAGCTCCTCAGGGGAACACGAGCAGTACTTC
TRBV10-2	15	few	TRBD1	TRBJ2-1	CASSLDGTGDNEQFF	TGCGCCAGCAGTCTAGACGGGACAGGGGACAATGAGCAGTTCTTC
TRBV6-5	16	-	TRBD2	TRBJ2-3	CASSSRLALDTDTQYF	TGTGCCAGCAGTTCTCGACTAGCCCTCGACACAGATACGCAGTATTTT
TRBV4-1	17	-	-	TRBJ1-4	CASSQDELEQGWEKLFF	TGCGCCAGCAGCCAAGATGAGCTGGAGCAGGGTTGGGAAAAACTGTTTTTT
TRBV6-1	15	-	TRBD2	TRBJ2-7	CASRIPGTRPYEQYF	TGTGCCAGCAGAATCCCCGGGACTAGACCCTACGAGCAGTACTTC
TRBV7-3	14	-	-	TRBJ2-1	CASSYAAASNEQFF	TGTGCCAGCAGCTACGCCGCCGCGAGCAATGAGCAGTTCTTC
TRBV29-1	12	-	-	TRBJ1-2	CSVYQSNYGYTF	TGCAGCGTTTATCAGAGTAACTATGGCTACACCTTC
TRBV9	12	-	TRBD1	TRBJ1-1	CASSVETGRAFF	TGTGCCAGCAGCGTAGAGACAGGGCGAGCTTTCTTT
TRBV9	16	-	TRBD1	TRBJ2-2	CASSVGGQANTGELFF	TGTGCCAGCAGCGTAGGGGGACAGGCGAACACCGGGGAGCTGTTTTTT
TRBV5-1	14	-	-	TRBJ2-3	CASSWERSRDTQYF	TGCGCCAGCAGCTGGGAGCGGTCTAGAGATACGCAGTATTTT
TRBV7-9	13	-	-	TRBJ2-1	CASSPRLEAEQFF	TGTGCCAGCAGCCCCCGACTAGAGGCTGAGCAGTTCTTC
TRBV5-1	16	few	TRBD2	TRBJ2-7	CASSLGLAGASYEQYF	TGCGCCAGCAGCTTGGGACTAGCGGGAGCCTCCTACGAGCAGTACTTC
TRBV27	13	once	-	TRBJ2-3	CASSFLETDTQYF	TGTGCCAGCAGTTTCCTAGAGACAGATACGCAGTATTTT
TRBV18	16	-	TRBD1	TRBJ2-2	CASSLQTGGDTGELFF	TGTGCCAGCTCCCTCCAGACAGGGGGGGACACCGGGGAGCTGTTTTTT
TRBV30	14	-	TRBD1	TRBJ2-7	CAWSDHRGVYEQYF	TGTGCCTGGAGTGACCACAGGGGAGTCTACGAGCAGTACTTC
TRBV30	18	-	TRBD2	TRBJ2-5	CAWSVTRTSTGLGETQYF	TGTGCCTGGAGTGTAACAAGGACTAGCACCGGGCTGGGAGAGACCCAGTACTTC
TRBV21-1	15	-	-	TRBJ2-7	CASSKRQGGSYEQYF	TGTGCCAGCAGCAAGAGACAGGGAGGATCCTACGAGCAGTACTTC
TRBV4-1	13	-	TRBD1	TRBJ2-5	CASSQQTGGTQYF	TGCGCCAGCAGCCAACAGACAGGGGGGACCCAGTACTTC
TRBV6-5	14	-	-	TRBJ1-2	CASSYPDGYSGYTF	TGTGCCAGCAGTTACCCCGACGGTTACTCTGGCTACACCTTC
TRBV5-6	15	-	TRBD2	TRBJ2-1	CASGPGGSSYNEQFF	TGTGCCAGCGGCCCGGGGGGGAGCTCCTACAATGAGCAGTTCTTC
TRBV10-1	14	-	-	TRBJ2-1	CASSVGGGWTEQFF	TGCGCCAGCAGTGTGGGCGGCGGGTGGACTGAGCAGTTCTTC
TRBV5-5	15	-	-	TRBJ2-1	CASSFDGSSYNEQFF	TGTGCCAGCAGCTTCGACGGAAGCTCCTACAATGAGCAGTTCTTC
TRBV5-6	15	-	-	TRBJ1-1	CASSWGPVANTEAFF	TGTGCCAGCAGCTGGGGACCGGTTGCGAACACTGAAGCTTTCTTT
TRBV5-1	15	-	TRBD1	TRBJ2-2	CASSFGQGRTGELFF	TGCGCCAGCAGCTTCGGACAGGGCAGAACCGGGGAGCTGTTTTTT
TRBV5-1	15	-	-	TRBJ2-1	CASSLTGSSYNEQFF	TGCGCCAGCAGCTTGACGGGAAGCTCCTACAATGAGCAGTTCTTC
TRBV27	16	-	TRBD1	TRBJ1-3	CASSRDSRNSGNTIYF	TGTGCCAGCAGTCGGGACAGCAGAAACTCTGGAAACACCATATATTTT
TRBV28	14	-	-	TRBJ1-1	CASSGPGERTEAFF	TGTGCCAGCAGTGGCCCGGGGGAACGCACTGAAGCTTTCTTT
TRBV9	18	-	TRBD2	TRBJ2-7	CASSVEGGMASGTYEQYF	TGTGCCAGCAGCGTAGAGGGGGGTATGGCTAGCGGGACGTACGAGCAGTACTTC
TRBV6-1	16	-	TRBD1	TRBJ2-6	CASSESQGAGANVLTF	TGTGCCAGCAGTGAGTCCCAGGGGGCTGGGGCCAACGTCCTGACTTTC
TRBV6-5	13	-	-	TRBJ1-1	CASIQTGRDEAFF	TGTGCCAGCATTCAGACGGGCAGAGATGAAGCTTTCTTT
TRBV10-1	14	-	-	TRBJ1-3	CASSESGTGNTIYF	TGCGCCAGCAGTGAATCCGGGACTGGAAACACCATATATTTT
TRBV5-4	19	-	-	TRBJ1-5	CASRPNSGGAEGLSQPQHF	TGTGCCAGCAGACCAAACTCGGGGGGCGCCGAGGGCCTAAGTCAGCCCCAGCATTTT
TRBV5-1	13	-	-	TRBJ2-7	CASSLEANYEQYF	TGCGCCAGCAGCTTGGAAGCGAACTACGAGCAGTACTTC
TRBV7-9	14	few	-	TRBJ1-3	CASSLGQAGNTIYF	TGTGCCAGCAGCTTAGGGCAGGCGGGGAACACCATATATTTT
TRBV11-2	14	-	-	TRBJ2-5	CASSFGLQRETQYF	TGTGCCAGCAGCTTTGGTCTCCAAAGAGAGACCCAGTACTTC
TRBV2	13	-	-	TRBJ2-3	CASSAGSRNTQYF	TGTGCCAGCAGTGCCGGGAGTAGAAATACGCAGTATTTT
TRBV6-1	14	-	-	TRBJ1-3	CASREQALANTIYF	TGTGCCAGCAGGGAACAGGCGTTAGCGAACACCATATATTTT
TRBV6-6	15	-	-	TRBJ1-2	CAIGGGTGSSYGYTF	TGTGCCATCGGGGGGGGTACAGGGAGTAGCTATGGCTACACCTTC
TRBV6-6	13	-	-	TRBJ2-1	CALSGVRGNEQFF	TGTGCCCTTTCGGGAGTCCGAGGGAATGAGCAGTTCTTC
TRBV19	13	few	TRBD1	TRBJ1-1	CASIEQGDTEAFF	TGTGCCAGTATCGAACAGGGGGACACTGAAGCTTTCTTT